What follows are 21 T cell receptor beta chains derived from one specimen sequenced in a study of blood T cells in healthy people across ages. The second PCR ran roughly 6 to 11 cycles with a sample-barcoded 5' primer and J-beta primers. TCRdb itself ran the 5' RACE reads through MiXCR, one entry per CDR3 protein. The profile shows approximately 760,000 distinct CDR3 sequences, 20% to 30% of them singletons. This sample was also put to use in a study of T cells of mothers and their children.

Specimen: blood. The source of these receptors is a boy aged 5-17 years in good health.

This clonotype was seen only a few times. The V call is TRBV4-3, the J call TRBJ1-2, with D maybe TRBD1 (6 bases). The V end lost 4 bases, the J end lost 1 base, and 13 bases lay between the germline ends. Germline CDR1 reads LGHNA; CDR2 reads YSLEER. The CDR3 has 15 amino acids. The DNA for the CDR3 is TGCGCCAGCAGCCGAGGATCAGGGGATAACTATGGCTACACCTTC. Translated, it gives CASSRGSGDNYGYTF.

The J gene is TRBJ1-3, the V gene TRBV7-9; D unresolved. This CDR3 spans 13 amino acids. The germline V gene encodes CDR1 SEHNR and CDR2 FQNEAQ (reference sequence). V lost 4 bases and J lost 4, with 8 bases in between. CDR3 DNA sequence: TGTGCCAGCAGCTACCCAACAGGAAACACCATATATTTT. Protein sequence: CASSYPTGNTIYF.

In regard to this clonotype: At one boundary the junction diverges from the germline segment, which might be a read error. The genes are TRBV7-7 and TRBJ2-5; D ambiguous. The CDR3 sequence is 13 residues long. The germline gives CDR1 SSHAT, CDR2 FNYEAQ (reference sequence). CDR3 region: CASSHSTQETQYF. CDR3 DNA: TGTGCTAGCAGTCATAGCACCCAAGAGACCCAGTACTTC.

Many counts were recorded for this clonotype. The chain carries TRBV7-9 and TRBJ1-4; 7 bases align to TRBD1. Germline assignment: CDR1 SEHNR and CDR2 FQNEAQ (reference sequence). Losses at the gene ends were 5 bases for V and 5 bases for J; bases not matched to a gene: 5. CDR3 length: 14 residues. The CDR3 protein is CASSRTGVNEKLFF. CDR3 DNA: TGTGCCAGCAGCCGGACAGGCGTAAATGAAAAACTGTTTTTT.

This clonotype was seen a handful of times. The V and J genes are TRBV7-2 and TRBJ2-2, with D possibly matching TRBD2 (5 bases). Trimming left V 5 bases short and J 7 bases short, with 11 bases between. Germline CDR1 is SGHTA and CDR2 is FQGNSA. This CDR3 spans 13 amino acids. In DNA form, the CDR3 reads TGTGCCAGCAGCGAGGGTCCGAGCGGGGAGCTGTTTTTT. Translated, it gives CASSEGPSGELFF.

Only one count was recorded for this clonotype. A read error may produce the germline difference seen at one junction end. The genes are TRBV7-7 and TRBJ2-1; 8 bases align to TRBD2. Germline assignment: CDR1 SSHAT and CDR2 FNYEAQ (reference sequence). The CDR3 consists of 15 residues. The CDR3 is CASSNGRGQYNEQFF. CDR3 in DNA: TGTGCTAGCAGCAACGGGAGGGGACAATACAATGAGCAGTTCTTC.

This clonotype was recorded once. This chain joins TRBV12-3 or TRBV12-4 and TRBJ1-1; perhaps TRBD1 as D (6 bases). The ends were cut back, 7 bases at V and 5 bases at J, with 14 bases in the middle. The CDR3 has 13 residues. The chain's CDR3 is CASMLGAGTEAFF. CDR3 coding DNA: TGTGCCAGCATGTTGGGGGCGGGTACTGAAGCTTTCTTT.

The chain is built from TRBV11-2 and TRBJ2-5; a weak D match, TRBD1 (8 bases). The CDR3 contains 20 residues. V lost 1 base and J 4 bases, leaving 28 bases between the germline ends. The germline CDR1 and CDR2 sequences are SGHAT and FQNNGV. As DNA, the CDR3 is TGTGCCAGCAGCTTAGTTCTAACGGACAGGGCGGGGGACGATGGAGAGACCCAGTACTTC. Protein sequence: CASSLVLTDRAGDDGETQYF.

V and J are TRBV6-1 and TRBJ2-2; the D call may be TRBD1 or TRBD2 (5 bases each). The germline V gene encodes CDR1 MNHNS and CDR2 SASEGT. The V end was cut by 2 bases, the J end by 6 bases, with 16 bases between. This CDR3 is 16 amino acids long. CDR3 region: CASSEPPGPRAGELFF. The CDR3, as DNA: TGTGCCAGCAGTGAACCCCCGGGACCTAGGGCCGGGGAGCTGTTTTTT.

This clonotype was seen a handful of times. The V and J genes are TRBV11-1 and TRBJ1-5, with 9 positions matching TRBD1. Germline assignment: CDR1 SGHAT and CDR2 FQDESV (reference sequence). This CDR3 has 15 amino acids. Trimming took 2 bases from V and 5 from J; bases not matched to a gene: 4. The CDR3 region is CASSLTGGYDQPQHF. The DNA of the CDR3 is TGTGCCAGCAGCTTAACAGGGGGCTACGATCAGCCCCAGCATTTT.

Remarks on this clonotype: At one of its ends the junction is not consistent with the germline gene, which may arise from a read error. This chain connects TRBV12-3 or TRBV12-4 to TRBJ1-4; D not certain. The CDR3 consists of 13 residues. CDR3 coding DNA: TGTGCCAGCAGTTTTACTAGGGATGAAAAACTATTTTTT. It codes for CASSFTRDEKLFF.

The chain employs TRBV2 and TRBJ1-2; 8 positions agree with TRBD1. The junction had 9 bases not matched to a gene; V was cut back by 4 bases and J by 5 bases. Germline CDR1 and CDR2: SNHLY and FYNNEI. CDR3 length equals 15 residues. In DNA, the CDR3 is TGTGCCAGCAGTGGTATCGGACAGGGTTGGTATGGCTACACCTTC. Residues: CASSGIGQGWYGYTF.

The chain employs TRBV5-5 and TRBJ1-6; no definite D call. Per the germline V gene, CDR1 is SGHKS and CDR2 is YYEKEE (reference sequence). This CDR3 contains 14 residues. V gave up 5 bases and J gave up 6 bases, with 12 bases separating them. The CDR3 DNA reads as TGTGCCAGCAGAGTCCAGGCGGGTAATTCACCCCTCCACTTT. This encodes CASRVQAGNSPLHF. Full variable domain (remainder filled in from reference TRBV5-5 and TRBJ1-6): DAGVTQSPTHLIKTRGQQVTLRCSPISGHKSVSWYQQVLGQGPQFIFQYYEKEERGRGNFPDRFSARQFPNYSSELNVNALLLGDSALYLCASRVQAGNSPLHFGNGTRLTVT.

Here the CDR3 reads CASPVLSSYNEQFF. DNA of the CDR3: TGTGCCAGCCCGGTCCTGAGCTCCTACAATGAGCAGTTCTTC. This chain links TRBV7-9 with TRBJ2-1; D uncertain. Deletions cut 8 bases from V and 0 bases from J, with 11 bases between. From germline, CDR1 is SEHNR and CDR2 FQNEAQ (reference sequence). The CDR3 is made up of 14 amino acids. The full variable domain, completed using reference TRBV7-9 and TRBJ2-1, is DTGVSQNPRHKITKRGQNVTFRCDPISEHNRLYWYRQTLGQGPEFLTYFQNEAQLEKSRLLSDRFSAERPKGSFSTLEIQRTEQGDSAMYLCASPVLSSYNEQFFGPGTRLTVL.

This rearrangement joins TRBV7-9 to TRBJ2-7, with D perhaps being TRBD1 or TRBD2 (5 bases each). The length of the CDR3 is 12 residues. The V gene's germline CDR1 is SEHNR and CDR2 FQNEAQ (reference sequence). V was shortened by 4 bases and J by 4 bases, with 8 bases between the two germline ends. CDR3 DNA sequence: TGTGCCAGCAGCTGGGACGGGTACGAGCAGTACTTC. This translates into CASSWDGYEQYF.

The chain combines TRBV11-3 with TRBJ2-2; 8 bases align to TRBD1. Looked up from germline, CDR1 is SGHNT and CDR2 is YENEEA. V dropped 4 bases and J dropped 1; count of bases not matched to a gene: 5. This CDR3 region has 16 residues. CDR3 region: CASSSYGTGNTGELFF. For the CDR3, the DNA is TGTGCCAGCAGCTCCTATGGGACAGGGAACACCGGGGAGCTGTTTTTT.

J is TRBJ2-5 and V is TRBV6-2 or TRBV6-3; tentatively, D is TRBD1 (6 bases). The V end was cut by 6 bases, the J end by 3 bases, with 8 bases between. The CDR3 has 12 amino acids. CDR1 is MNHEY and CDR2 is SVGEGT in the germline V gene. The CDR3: CASRTGKETQYF. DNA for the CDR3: TGTGCCAGCAGGACAGGAAAAGAGACCCAGTACTTC.

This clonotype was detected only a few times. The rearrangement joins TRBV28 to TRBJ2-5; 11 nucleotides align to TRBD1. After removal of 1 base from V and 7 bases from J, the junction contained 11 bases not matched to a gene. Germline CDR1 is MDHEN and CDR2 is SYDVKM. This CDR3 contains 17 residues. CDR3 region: CASSLSRTGGSLVTQYF. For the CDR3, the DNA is TGTGCCAGCAGTTTATCGAGGACAGGGGGCAGCTTAGTGACCCAGTACTTC.

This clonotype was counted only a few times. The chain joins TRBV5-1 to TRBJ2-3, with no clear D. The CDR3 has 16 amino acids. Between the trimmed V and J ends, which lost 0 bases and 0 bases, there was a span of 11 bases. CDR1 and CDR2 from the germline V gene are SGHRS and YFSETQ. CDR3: CASSLVRTASTDTQYF. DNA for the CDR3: TGCGCCAGCAGCTTGGTTCGGACGGCTAGCACAGATACGCAGTATTTT. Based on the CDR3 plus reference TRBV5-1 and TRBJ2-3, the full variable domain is KAGVTQTPRYLIKTRGQQVTLSCSPISGHRSVSWYQQTPGQGLQFLFEYFSETQRNKGNFPGRFSGRQFSNSRSEMNVSTLELGDSALYLCASSLVRTASTDTQYFGPGTRLTVL.

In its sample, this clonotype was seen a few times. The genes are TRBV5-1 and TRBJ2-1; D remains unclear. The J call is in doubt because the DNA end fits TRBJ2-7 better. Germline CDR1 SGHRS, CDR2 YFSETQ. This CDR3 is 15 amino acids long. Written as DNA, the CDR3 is TGCGCCAGCAGCTTGACACCGGGCGGAAACTACGAGCAGTACTTC. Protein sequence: CASSLTPGGNYEQYF.

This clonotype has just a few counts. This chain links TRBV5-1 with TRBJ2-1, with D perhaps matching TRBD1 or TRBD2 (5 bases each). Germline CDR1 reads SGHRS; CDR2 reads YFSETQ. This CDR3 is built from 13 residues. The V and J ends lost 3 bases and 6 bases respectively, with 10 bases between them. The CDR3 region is CASSSHGANEQFF. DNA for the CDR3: TGCGCCAGCAGCTCCCACGGGGCCAATGAGCAGTTCTTC.